This T cell receptor (beta chain) was documented in a study of blood T cell repertoires in COVID-19. The germline V and J ends were trimmed by 2 bases and 6 bases, with 12 bases remaining between them. This CDR3 contains 14 residues. From germline, CDR1 is LNHDA and CDR2 SQIVND (reference sequence). Sequencing used immunoSEQ multiplex PCR; TCRdb keeps in-frame clones, though not all of them. Among hundreds of thousands of clones listed, around 89% were seen once. This clonotype originated in a woman in her sixties in a cohort exposed to, infected with or recovered from COVID-19 (not recorded which). The rearrangement links TRBV19 to TRBJ2-3; D may be TRBD2 (6 bases). Material: PBMCs or T cells enriched from blood (not recorded which). CDR3 sequence: CASSITSSADTQYF. In DNA, the CDR3 is TGTGCCAGTAGTATAACTAGCTCGGCGGATACGCAGTATTTT.